This T cell receptor beta chain emerged from a study of cytomegalovirus exposure and HLA in healthy donors. On the study more broadly: Earlier results showed 90 million to 130 million unique TCR beta sequences derived from approximately 170 million T cells.

As to this clone: The antigen remains undetermined.

The primer mix had 60 Vbeta and 13 Jbeta primers. In the source study's methods: Unique TCR beta chains numbered around 80 million in a later analysis, with around 11 million shared. Clones were read by immunoSEQ multiplex PCR, and TCRdb kept only the in-frame ones, dropping some. The DNA was the basis for D and trimming; V, J and clone size are from that table. Of some 70,000 clones listed, roughly two thirds are singletons. Study results and caveats: Later analysis identified about 17,000 TCR beta sequences associated with HLA alleles, using a false discovery rate threshold of 0.05.

The CDR3 extends over 16 amino acids. CDR1 SGHVS and CDR2 FNYEAQ come from the germline V gene. Trimming removed 3 bases from V and 0 bases from J; junction bases left unmatched: 2. The TCR comes from a male donor in good health and CMV-seropositive. The gene calls are TRBV7-6 and TRBJ2-3, with 11 bases that match TRBD2. Sequenced input: PBMCs. CDR3 sequence reads: CASSLSSGGSTDTQYF. As DNA, the CDR3 is TGTGCCAGCAGCTTGTCTAGCGGGGGGAGCACAGATACGCAGTATTTT.